The 4 T cell receptor beta chains reported below all come from one sample, sequenced in a study of T cell responses to AZD1222 COVID-19 vaccine. The table came from immunoSEQ multiplex PCR; TCRdb's copy has only in-frame clones and leaves some out. The sample includes fewer than 80,000 clones, approximately 79% of them seen just once. The sample here was peripheral blood, taken on day 0 of MenACWY control vaccination. The receptor set was obtained from an adult in good health.

In its sample, this clone was seen once. The rearrangement uses TRBV27 and TRBJ2-5; tentative D call: TRBD2 (7 bases). Trimming shortened V by 2 bases and J by 1 base, and 14 bases separated the two germline ends. Germline loops: CDR1 MNHEY, CDR2 SMNVEV (reference sequence). There are 16 residues in the CDR3. The DNA for the CDR3 is TGTGCCAGCAGTTTAGCGGGGGCCCAGGCCCAAGAGACCCAGTACTTC. Translated: CASSLAGAQAQETQYF.

The chain carries TRBV11-2 and TRBJ1-3; no clear D gene. CDR1 is SGHAT and CDR2 is FQNNGV in the germline V gene. The V end was cut by 3 bases, the J end by 4 bases, with 4 bases between. The CDR3 consists of 12 residues. CDR3 in DNA: TGTGCCAGCAGCTTGGGGGGAAACACCATATATTTT. Protein sequence: CASSLGGNTIYF.

The CDR3 here is CASSPGQGQPQHF. CDR3 nucleotides: TGCGCCAGCAGCCCCGGCCAGGGACAGCCCCAGCATTTT. The V gene is TRBV5-1, the J gene TRBJ1-5; the D gene is possibly TRBD1 (5 bases). Germline CDR1 is SGHRS and CDR2 is YFSETQ. The CDR3 length is 13 residues. V dropped 4 bases and J dropped 7 bases, with 12 bases sitting between them. Full variable domain (missing parts from reference TRBV5-1 and TRBJ1-5): KAGVTQTPRYLIKTRGQQVTLSCSPISGHRSVSWYQQTPGQGLQFLFEYFSETQRNKGNFPGRFSGRQFSNSRSEMNVSTLELGDSALYLCASSPGQGQPQHFGDGTRLSIL.

This clone was detected only a few times. The gene calls are TRBV19 and TRBJ1-1; unclear D gene. The germline gives CDR1 LNHDA, CDR2 SQIVND (reference sequence). V lost 3 bases and J 1 base, leaving 12 bases between the germline ends. The length of the CDR3 is 15 residues. The DNA for the CDR3 is TGTGCCAGTAGTATGTCCCGGGTTGGGAACACTGAAGCTTTCTTT. This translates into CASSMSRVGNTEAFF.